The sequence of this T cell receptor beta chain was determined in a study of PD-1 blockade in mismatch repair-deficient tumors. Libraries were prepared by immunoSEQ multiplex PCR; TCRdb keeps only in-frame clonotypes and omits some of them. The sample lists 30,000 to 45,000 clones, roughly 88% occurring once. This clone was seen a single time. This CDR3 contains 14 residues. Germline-derived CDR1 and CDR2 are WSHSY and SAAADI. V was shortened by 5 bases and J by 9 bases, with 19 bases between the two germline ends. The V gene is TRBV10-2, the J gene TRBJ2-5; D remains ambiguous. This receptor was taken from an adult with mismatch repair-deficient cancer. This material consisted of PBMCs, taken approximately 41 weeks after starting pembrolizumab. Here the CDR3 DNA reads TGCGCCAGCAGTACCACGACGGCAGGTTACCCCCAGTACTTC. Translation gives CASSTTTAGYPQYF.